A single sample is the source of the 11 T cell receptor beta chains below, sequenced in a study of shared clonotypes between healthy human individuals. The protocol was immunoSEQ multiplex PCR, while the TCRdb copy is restricted to in-frame clones and leaves out a portion. The sample gives more than 2,000,000 clones, more than 85% of which show up once; under 0.45% is in the top ten. The sample was naive CD4+ T cells from PBMCs. Subset meaning: CD45RA+ positively selected. Receptors were obtained from a man aged 18 to 29 in good health. Some clones in this sample may be carry-over from other donors' samples.

This chain connects TRBV19 to TRBJ1-4; maybe TRBD1 (5 bases). The CDR3 contains 13 residues. V lost 4 bases to trimming and J lost 5 bases, with 8 bases between them. The germline gives CDR1 LNHDA, CDR2 SQIVND (reference sequence). CDR3 bases: TGTGCCAGTAGTAACCAGGGCAATGAAAAACTGTTTTTT. Translating it yields CASSNQGNEKLFF.

J is TRBJ2-1 and V is TRBV30; D call uncertain. Germline assignment: CDR1 GTSNPN and CDR2 SVGIG (reference sequence). The length of the CDR3 is 12 residues. Trimming took 2 bases from V and 5 from J, leaving 7 bases between them. Here the CDR3 reads CAWSPGNNEQFF. CDR3 DNA: TGTGCCTGGAGTCCTGGGAACAATGAGCAGTTCTTC.

The CDR3, as DNA: TGCGCCAGCAGCCAAGATTGGGCTAGCGGGAGGAGGTACAATGAGCAGTTCTTC. It specifies CASSQDWASGRRYNEQFF. The V call is TRBV4-3, the J call TRBJ2-1; 11 bases fit TRBD2. Germline V lookup: CDR1 LGHNA, CDR2 YSLEER. CDR3 length: 18 residues. Trimming cost V 0 bases and J 4 bases; bases outside gene matches: 8.

Turning to this clone: Other nucleotide sequences in the sample specify the same CDR3. The chain couples TRBV6-1 to TRBJ2-7; D not certain. V was cut by 4 bases and J by 4 bases, with 11 bases left in between. The CDR3 totals 13 residues. Germline CDR1 is MNHNS and CDR2 is SASEGT. The CDR3 bases are TGTGCCAGCAGTGTCGGAGAATTTTACGAGCAGTACTTC. The encoded protein is CASSVGEFYEQYF.

The CDR3 sequence is CASMGHVYEQYF. In DNA, the CDR3 is TGTGCCAGCATGGGACATGTCTACGAGCAGTACTTC. V and J are TRBV25-1 and TRBJ2-7; a possible D gene is TRBD1 (6 bases). The germline V gene encodes CDR1 MGHDK and CDR2 SYGVNS. This CDR3 spans 12 amino acids. V was cut by 7 bases and J by 3 bases, with 10 bases left in between.

The chain uses TRBV5-4 and TRBJ1-2; 7 nucleotides align to TRBD1. CDR3 length equals 14 residues. Germline CDR1 and CDR2: SGHNT and YYREEE (reference sequence). V dropped 1 base and J dropped 8; count of bases not matched to a gene: 8. The CDR3 spells CASSLTGEGRGYTF. The DNA for the CDR3 is TGTGCCAGCAGCTTGACAGGGGAGGGGCGAGGCTACACCTTC.

On this clone: The sample has other DNA sequences that encode this CDR3 too. The chain couples TRBV5-1 to TRBJ2-7; possibly TRBD2 for D (6 bases). The germline gives CDR1 SGHRS, CDR2 YFSETQ. V gave up 0 bases and J gave up 2 bases, with 9 bases separating them. This CDR3 comprises 14 residues. CDR3 sequence: CASSLVRGTYEQYF. DNA of the CDR3: TGCGCCAGCAGCTTGGTTCGGGGGACCTACGAGCAGTACTTC.

The chain links TRBV19 to TRBJ1-1, with 9 bases aligning to TRBD1. J lost 5 bases, V lost 7 bases, and 8 bases had no gene match. Germline V lookup: CDR1 LNHDA, CDR2 SQIVND (reference sequence). This CDR3 region has 14 residues. The CDR3 loop reads CASNRLDRGTEAFF. CDR3 nucleotide sequence: TGTGCCAGTAACAGACTTGACAGGGGGACTGAAGCTTTCTTT.

V and J are TRBV5-4 and TRBJ1-2, with D possibly TRBD1 on 5 matching bases. Trimming shortened V by 4 bases and J by 5 bases, and 12 bases separated the two germline ends. The CDR3 has 13 amino acids. The germline CDR1 and CDR2 sequences are SGHNT and YYREEE (reference sequence). CDR3 sequence (DNA): TGTGCCAGCAGCCCGGGGACGGCATATGGCTACACCTTC. Encoded protein: CASSPGTAYGYTF.

CDR3 protein: CASCRPQETQYF. CDR3 DNA sequence: TGTGCCAGCTGTAGACCGCAAGAGACCCAGTACTTC. The rearrangement uses TRBV7-3 and TRBJ2-5, with no clear D. CDR3 length: 12 residues. V was pared by 8 bases and J by 2 bases, with 9 bases between. Germline assignment: CDR1 SGHTA and CDR2 FQGTGA.

The chain has TRBV10-3 and TRBJ2-7; D is unresolved. The germline V gene has CDR1 ENHRY and CDR2 SYGVKD. Trimming cost V 8 bases and J 6 bases, with 17 bases left between them. The CDR3 sequence is 13 residues long. The CDR3 DNA reads as TGTGCCATCTCCGCAGGCGGCCGGTCCGAGCAGTACTTC. Translation: CAISAGGRSEQYF.